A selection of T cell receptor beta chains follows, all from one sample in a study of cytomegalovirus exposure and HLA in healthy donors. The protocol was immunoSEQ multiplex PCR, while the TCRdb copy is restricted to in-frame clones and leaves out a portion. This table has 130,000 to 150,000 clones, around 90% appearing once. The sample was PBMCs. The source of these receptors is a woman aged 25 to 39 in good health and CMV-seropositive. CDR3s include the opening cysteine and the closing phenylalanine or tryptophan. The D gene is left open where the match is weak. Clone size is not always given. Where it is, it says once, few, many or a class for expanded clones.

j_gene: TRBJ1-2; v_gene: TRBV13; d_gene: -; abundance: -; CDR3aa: CASSFPGDRYGYTF; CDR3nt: TGTGCCAGCAGCTTTCCAGGGGATCGCTATGGCTACACCTTC
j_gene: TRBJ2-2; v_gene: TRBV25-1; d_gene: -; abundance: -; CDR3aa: CASSETGELFF; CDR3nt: TGTGCCAGCAGCGAGACCGGGGAGCTGTTTTTT
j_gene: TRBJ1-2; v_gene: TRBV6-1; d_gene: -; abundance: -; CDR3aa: CASSVLTEGGYTF; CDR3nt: TGTGCCAGCAGTGTTTTAACAGAAGGTGGCTACACCTTC
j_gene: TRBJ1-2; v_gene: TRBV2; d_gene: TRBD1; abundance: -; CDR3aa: CADRVNNYGYTF; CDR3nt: TGTGCCGACAGGGTAAATAACTATGGCTACACCTTC
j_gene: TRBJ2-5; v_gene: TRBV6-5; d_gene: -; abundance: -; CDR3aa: CASSYSTSLETQYF; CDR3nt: TGTGCCAGCAGTTACTCGACTAGTCTGGAGACCCAGTACTTC
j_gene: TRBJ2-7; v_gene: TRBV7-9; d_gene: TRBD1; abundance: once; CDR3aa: CASSLASGTATYEQYF; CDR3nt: TGTGCCAGCAGCTTAGCGTCGGGGACAGCCACCTACGAGCAGTACTTC
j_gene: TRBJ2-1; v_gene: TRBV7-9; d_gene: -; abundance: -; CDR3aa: CASSLVGGAPYNEQFF; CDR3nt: TGTGCCAGCAGCTTAGTCGGCGGGGCCCCCTACAATGAGCAGTTCTTC
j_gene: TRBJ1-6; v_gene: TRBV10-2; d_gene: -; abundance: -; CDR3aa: CASSVQGQFHSPLHF; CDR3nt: TGCGCCAGCAGTGTTCAGGGGCAGTTCCATTCACCCCTCCACTTT
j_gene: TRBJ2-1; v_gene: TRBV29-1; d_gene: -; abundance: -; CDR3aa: CSVESGATRFF; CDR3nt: TGCAGCGTGGAGAGTGGCGCAACTAGGTTCTTC
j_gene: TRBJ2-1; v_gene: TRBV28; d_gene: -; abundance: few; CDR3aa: CASGPGGSYNEQFF; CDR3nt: TGTGCCAGCGGACCGGGCGGGTCCTACAATGAGCAGTTCTTC
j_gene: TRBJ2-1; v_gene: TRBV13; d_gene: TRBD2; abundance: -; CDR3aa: CASRVREGSYNEQFF; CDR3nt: TGTGCCAGCAGGGTGCGGGAGGGCTCCTACAATGAGCAGTTCTTC
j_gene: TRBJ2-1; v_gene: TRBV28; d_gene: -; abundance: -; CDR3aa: CASSSLAASSYNEQFF; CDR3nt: TGTGCCAGCAGCTCCTTAGCGGCAAGCTCCTACAATGAGCAGTTCTTC
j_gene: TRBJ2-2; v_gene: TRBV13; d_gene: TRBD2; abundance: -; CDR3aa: CASSGGTSGAGELFF; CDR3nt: TGTGCCAGCAGCGGAGGGACTAGCGGGGCCGGGGAGCTGTTTTTT
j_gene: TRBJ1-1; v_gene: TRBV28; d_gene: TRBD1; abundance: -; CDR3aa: CASSLTGDTEAFF; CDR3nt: TGTGCCAGCAGTTTAACAGGGGACACTGAAGCTTTCTTT
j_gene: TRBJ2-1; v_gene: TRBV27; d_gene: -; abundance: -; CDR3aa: CASSFSSTNEQFF; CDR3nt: TGTGCCAGCAGTTTCTCGAGCACCAATGAGCAGTTCTTC
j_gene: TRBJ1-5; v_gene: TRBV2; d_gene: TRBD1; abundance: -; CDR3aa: CASADRGGNQPQHF; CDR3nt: TGTGCCAGCGCTGACAGGGGAGGCAATCAGCCCCAGCATTTT
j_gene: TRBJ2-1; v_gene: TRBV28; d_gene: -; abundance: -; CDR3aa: CASSLFGPLHDEQFF; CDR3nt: TGTGCCAGCAGTTTATTTGGGCCTCTACACGATGAGCAGTTCTTC
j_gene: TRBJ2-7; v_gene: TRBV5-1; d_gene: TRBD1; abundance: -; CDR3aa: CASRAGQGPTYEQYF; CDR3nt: TGCGCCAGCAGAGCCGGACAGGGACCTACCTACGAGCAGTACTTC
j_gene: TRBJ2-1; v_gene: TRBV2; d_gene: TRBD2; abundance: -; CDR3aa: CASSVGGGALYNEQFF; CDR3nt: TGTGCCAGCAGTGTGGGCGGGGGGGCTCTCTACAATGAGCAGTTCTTC
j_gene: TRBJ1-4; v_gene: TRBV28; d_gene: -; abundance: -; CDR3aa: CASRVTGWEKLFF; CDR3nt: TGTGCCAGCAGGGTGACAGGCTGGGAAAAACTGTTTTTT
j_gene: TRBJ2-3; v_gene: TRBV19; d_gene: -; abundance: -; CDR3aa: CASSFDRVTDTQYF; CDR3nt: TGTGCCAGTAGTTTCGACCGGGTAACAGATACGCAGTATTTT
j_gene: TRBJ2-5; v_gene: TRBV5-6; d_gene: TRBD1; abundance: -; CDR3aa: CASSLLGYRGETQYF; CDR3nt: TGTGCCAGCAGCTTGTTGGGTTACAGGGGGGAGACCCAGTACTTC
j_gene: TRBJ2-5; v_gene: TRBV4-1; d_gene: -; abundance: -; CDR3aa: CASSQEPAPPGETQYF; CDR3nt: TGCGCCAGCAGCCAAGAACCCGCGCCACCGGGAGAGACCCAGTACTTC
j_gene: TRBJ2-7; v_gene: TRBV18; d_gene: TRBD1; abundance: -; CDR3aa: CASSPTGGSSFGYEQYF; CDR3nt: TGTGCCAGCTCCCCGACAGGGGGCTCAAGTTTCGGGTACGAGCAGTACTTC
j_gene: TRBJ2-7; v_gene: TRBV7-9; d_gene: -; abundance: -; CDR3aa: CASSLAGLGYEQYF; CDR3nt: TGTGCCAGCAGCTTGGCGGGGCTTGGGTACGAGCAGTACTTC
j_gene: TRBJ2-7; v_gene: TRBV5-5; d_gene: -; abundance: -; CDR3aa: CASSLEGPGEQYF; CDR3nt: TGTGCCAGCAGCTTGGAAGGGCCGGGGGAGCAGTACTTC
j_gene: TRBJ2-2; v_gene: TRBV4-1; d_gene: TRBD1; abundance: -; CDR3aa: CASSQEGGATGELFF; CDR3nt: TGCGCCAGCAGCCAAGAAGGGGGCGCGACCGGGGAGCTGTTTTTT
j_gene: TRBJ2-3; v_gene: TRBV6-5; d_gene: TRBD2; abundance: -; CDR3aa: CASSSPGLAGDTQYF; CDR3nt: TGTGCCAGCAGTTCACCGGGACTAGCTGGAGATACGCAGTATTTT
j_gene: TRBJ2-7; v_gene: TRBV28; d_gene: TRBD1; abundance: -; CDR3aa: CASSHVAGRGTYEQYF; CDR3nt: TGTGCCAGCAGCCACGTGGCGGGCAGGGGGACCTACGAGCAGTACTTC
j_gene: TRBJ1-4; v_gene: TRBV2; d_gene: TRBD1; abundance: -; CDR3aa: CASSDWTGDEKLFF; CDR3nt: TGTGCCAGCAGTGATTGGACAGGGGATGAAAAACTGTTTTTT
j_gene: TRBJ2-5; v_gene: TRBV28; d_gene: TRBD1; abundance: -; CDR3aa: CASSRTTGGRETQYF; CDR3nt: TGTGCCAGCAGCCGAACCACAGGGGGCCGGGAGACCCAGTACTTC
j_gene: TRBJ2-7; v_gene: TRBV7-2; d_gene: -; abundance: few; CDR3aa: CASSLQSGVGFYEQYF; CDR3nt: TGTGCCAGCAGCTTACAATCCGGGGTTGGCTTCTACGAGCAGTACTTC
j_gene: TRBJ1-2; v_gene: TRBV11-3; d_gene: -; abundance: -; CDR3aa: CASSSQTAWYGYTF; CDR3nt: TGTGCCAGCAGCTCACAGACAGCGTGGTATGGCTACACCTTC
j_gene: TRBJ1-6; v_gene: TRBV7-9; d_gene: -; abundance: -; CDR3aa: CASSAFGSPLHF; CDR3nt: TGTGCCAGCAGCGCTTTCGGTTCACCCCTCCACTTT
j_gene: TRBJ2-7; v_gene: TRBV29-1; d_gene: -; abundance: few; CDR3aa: CSVDRSRYEQYF; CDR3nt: TGCAGCGTTGATAGGAGCCGGTACGAGCAGTACTTC
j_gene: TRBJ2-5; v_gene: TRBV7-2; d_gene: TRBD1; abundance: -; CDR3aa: CASRRDRVETQYF; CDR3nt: TGTGCCAGCAGAAGGGACAGGGTGGAGACCCAGTACTTC
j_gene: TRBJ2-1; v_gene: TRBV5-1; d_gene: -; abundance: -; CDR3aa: CASSLFGGDNEQFF; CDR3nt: TGCGCCAGCAGCTTGTTCGGGGGTGACAATGAGCAGTTCTTC
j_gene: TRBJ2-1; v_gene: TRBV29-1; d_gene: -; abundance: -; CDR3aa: CSVPRKEAFFHSLNEQFF; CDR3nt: TGCAGCGTTCCTCGAAAGGAGGCTTTTTTCCACAGTTTAAATGAGCAGTTCTTC
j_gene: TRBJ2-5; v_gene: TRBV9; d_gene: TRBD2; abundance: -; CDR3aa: CASSVGFGGRYMETQYF; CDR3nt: TGTGCCAGCAGCGTAGGGTTTGGCGGGAGGTATATGGAGACCCAGTACTTC
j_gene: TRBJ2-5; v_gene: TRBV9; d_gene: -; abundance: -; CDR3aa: CASSPGQISETQYF; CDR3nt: TGTGCCAGCAGCCCAGGACAGATCTCAGAGACCCAGTACTTC
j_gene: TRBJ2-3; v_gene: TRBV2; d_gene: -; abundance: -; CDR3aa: CASSPYSSVDTQYF; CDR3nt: TGTGCCAGCAGTCCATACTCCTCTGTGGATACGCAGTATTTT
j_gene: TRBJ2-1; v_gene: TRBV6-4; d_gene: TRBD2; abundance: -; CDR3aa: CASRIVAGSSEQFF; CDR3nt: TGTGCCAGCCGGATTGTAGCGGGGTCTAGTGAGCAGTTCTTC
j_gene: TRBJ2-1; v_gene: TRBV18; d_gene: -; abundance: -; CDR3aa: CASSPPRGFSYNEQFF; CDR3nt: TGTGCCAGCTCACCACCTAGGGGGTTTTCCTACAATGAGCAGTTCTTC